This is a list of T cell receptor beta chains from one sample in a study of vaccination and CD4 T cells after COVID-19. MiXCR, applied by TCRdb to the PCR reads, yields one record per CDR3 protein. The repertoire includes just under 20,000 distinct CDR3 sequences, about half of them detected once, and approximately 15% sits in the top ten. No cognate antigen is known for these TCRs. Sequenced sample: cultured CD4+ T cells from blood. All receptors derive from a human donor with COVID-19. CDR3s include the opening cysteine and the closing phenylalanine or tryptophan. A D gene is named only where the DNA matches it firmly. Clone size is stated in some rows and not others, as once, few, many or a class when expanded.

V gene	J gene	D gene	clone size	CDR3 protein	CDR3 DNA
TRBV7-8	TRBJ2-1	TRBD1	.	CASSSPPGTGIKNEQFF	TGTGCCAGCAGCTCCCCGCCCGGGACAGGGATTAAGAATGAGCAGTTCTTC
TRBV6-5	TRBJ1-2	.	few	CASSYSENYGYTF	TGTGCCAGCAGTTACTCAGAAAACTATGGCTACACCTTC
TRBV28	TRBJ1-2	.	.	CASSANRAAYGYTF	TGTGCCAGCAGTGCCAACAGGGCGGCCTATGGCTACACCTTC
TRBV29-1	TRBJ1-5	TRBD1	once	CSTRTGENQPQHF	TGCAGCACCCGGACAGGGGAGAATCAGCCCCAGCATTTT
TRBV20-1	TRBJ2-1	TRBD2	few	CSAILAGHNEQFF	TGCAGTGCTATCCTAGCGGGGCACAATGAGCAGTTCTTC
TRBV4-1	TRBJ1-5	.	.	CASSQEQGGSNQPQHF	TGCGCCAGCAGCCAAGAACAGGGAGGGAGCAATCAGCCCCAGCATTTT
TRBV7-2	TRBJ1-5	.	few	CASSLASNQPQHF	TGTGCCAGCAGCTTAGCTAGCAATCAGCCCCAGCATTTT
TRBV30	TRBJ1-1	.	few	CAWSVQGVHEAFF	TGTGCCTGGAGTGTACAAGGGGTCCATGAAGCTTTCTTT
TRBV19	TRBJ2-7	.	.	CASSDSSYEQYF	TGTGCCAGTAGTGACAGCTCCTACGAGCAGTACTTC
TRBV2	TRBJ1-1	.	few	CASRLSGGTEAFF	TGTGCCAGCAGACTTTCGGGGGGGACTGAAGCTTTCTTT
TRBV5-4	TRBJ1-3	.	.	CASSLRHESSGNTIYF	TGTGCCAGCAGCTTGAGGCACGAGAGCTCTGGAAACACCATATATTTT
TRBV10-3	TRBJ1-1	.	.	CAISVGEGNTEAFF	TGTGCCATCAGTGTCGGGGAGGGAAACACTGAAGCTTTCTTT
TRBV3-1	TRBJ2-7	TRBD1	.	CASSPRDRTYEQYF	TGTGCCAGCAGCCCCCGGGACAGGACCTACGAGCAGTACTTC
TRBV18	TRBJ2-3	TRBD2	.	CASSRAGVTDTQYF	TGTGCCAGCTCACGGGCGGGGGTCACAGATACGCAGTATTTT
TRBV20-1	TRBJ2-7	.	.	CSSQVGAGTDYEQYF	TGCAGTTCACAGGTCGGGGCAGGGACCGACTACGAGCAGTACTTC
TRBV19	TRBJ1-1	.	.	CASSNNGGQTEAFF	TGTGCCAGTAGTAATAACGGGGGGCAAACTGAAGCTTTCTTT
TRBV18	TRBJ2-4	.	.	CASSLRDPGAKNIQYF	TGTGCCAGCTCACTCCGGGACCCCGGGGCCAAAAACATTCAGTACTTC
TRBV6-1	TRBJ1-5	.	few	CASSGPRGSNQPQHF	TGTGCCAGCAGTGGTCCCCGGGGAAGCAATCAGCCCCAGCATTTT
TRBV12-3/TRBV12-4	TRBJ2-4	TRBD2	.	CASRGAGVAKNIQYF	TGTGCCAGCAGAGGAGCGGGGGTTGCCAAAAACATTCAGTACTTC
TRBV7-2	TRBJ1-2	TRBD1	.	CASSPAFGRGQNGYTF	TGTGCCAGCAGCCCCGCTTTCGGCAGGGGGCAGAATGGCTACACCTTC
TRBV14	TRBJ2-3	TRBD2	.	CASSPGLAGITDTQYF	TGTGCCAGCAGCCCGGGACTAGCGGGGATCACAGATACGCAGTATTTT
TRBV6-1	TRBJ2-7	.	once	CASSAPGTYEQYF	TGTGCCAGCAGTGCCCCCGGGACCTACGAGCAGTACTTC
TRBV7-2	TRBJ1-2	TRBD1	.	CASSRGGDRGHGYTF	TGTGCCAGCAGCAGAGGGGGGGACAGGGGGCATGGCTACACCTTC